This note documents a single TCR beta chain sequence. Its antigen is unknown. The sample belongs to a study of blood T cells in healthy people across ages. Study-level findings and limits: Higher diversity, along with more naive CD4+ cells, distinguished long-lived donors from aged donors. Unsorted PBMC material precluded a definitive naive versus antigen-experienced comparison.

Primed by a sample-barcoded 5' primer and a J-beta primer mix, a second PCR proceeded for about 6 to 11 cycles. TCRdb analysed the 5' RACE reads with MiXCR anew, one entry per CDR3 protein. The sample includes about 1.8 million distinct CDR3 sequences, 49% of them seen just once. The sample, approximately 10 milliliters of peripheral blood, was drawn from each donor. The CDR3 runs 15 residues. Germline CDR1 reads SGHTA; CDR2 reads FQGNSA. V dropped 2 bases and J dropped 6 bases, with 15 bases sitting between them. Sequencing input: blood. The chain carries TRBV7-2 and TRBJ2-3; either TRBD1 or TRBD2 may supply D (6 bases each). This sequence was found in a woman in her thirties or forties in good health. The CDR3 bases are TGTGCCAGCAGCTTAATTGTTAGGGGGGCGGATACGCAGTATTTT. Protein product: CASSLIVRGADTQYF.